This T cell receptor (beta chain) was sequenced for a study of T cells after yellow fever vaccination. Study results and caveats: The presence of abundant clonotypes contaminating from the bulk population was possible in FACS-sorted repertoires. Among all clonotypes, a small share was observed in both CD4 and CD8 compartments. In post-booster samples, most primary-vaccination clones reappeared (just under 97% CD4, 88% CD8).

TCRdb re-called the 5' RACE reads with MiXCR, one entry per CDR3 protein. In the table there are under 400,000 distinct CDR3 sequences, around a tenth of which are singletons. V shed 5 bases and J shed 4 bases, with 18 bases lying between them. Germline CDR1 and CDR2: SGHVS and FQNEAQ. CDR3 length equals 15 residues. This clonotype has a handful of counts. Its target is not known. The receptor comes from a man younger than 35 who received the YFV17D yellow fever vaccine. The input for sequencing was PBMCs, taken on the day of the first yellow fever vaccination. This rearrangement joins TRBV7-8 to TRBJ2-7; tentative D call: TRBD2 (7 bases). CDR3 coding DNA: TGTGCCAGCAGCCCCTCGCGGGGGCGCGCGTACGAGCAGTACTTC. It yields the protein CASSPSRGRAYEQYF.